This record covers a single TCR beta chain. The repertoire was sequenced with immunoSEQ multiplex PCR; TCRdb's copy has only in-frame clones and lacks some. The sample carries under 35,000 clones, 70% to 90% recorded once. Trimming took 2 bases from V and 7 from J, leaving 15 bases between them. CDR3 length: 14 residues. The germline V gene has CDR1 LNHDA and CDR2 SQIVND (reference sequence). The data were obtained in a study of somatic mutations in cytotoxic T cells in rheumatoid arthritis. The sequence came from an adult with rheumatoid arthritis. Source material: CD8+ T cells sorted from blood. V usage is TRBV19 and J usage is TRBJ2-7; D may correspond to TRBD1 or TRBD2 (5 bases each). Here the CDR3 reads CASSITGTSREQYF. In DNA, the CDR3 is TGTGCCAGTAGTATAACCGGGACGTCGAGGGAGCAGTACTTC.